The 14 T cell receptor beta chains below all came from one sample that was sequenced in a study of beta chain features in type 1 diabetes. Since all of the isolated RNA was reverse transcribed, expressed TCRB transcripts were what got sequenced. The table came from immunoSEQ multiplex PCR; TCRdb's copy has only in-frame clones and leaves some out. This table has under 900,000 clones, roughly 15% appearing once. The sequenced material came from naive CD4+ T cells from blood. The origin of the receptors is a woman aged 18-35 years in good health.

J is TRBJ2-3 and V is TRBV19; 9 bases match TRBD2. The CDR3 contains 16 residues. Looked up from germline, CDR1 is LNHDA and CDR2 is SQIVND (reference sequence). Unmatched junction bases numbered 8, after V lost 6 bases and J lost 1 base. DNA of the CDR3: TGTGCCAGTAGGATGGGCGGCGGGAGGGGCACAGATACGCAGTATTTT. This sequence encodes CASRMGGGRGTDTQYF.

This clone was picked up a small number of times. V is TRBV5-5 and J is TRBJ1-1; unclear D gene. Germline-derived CDR1 and CDR2 are SGHKS and YYEKEE (reference sequence). The germline V and J ends were trimmed by 4 bases and 2 bases, with 9 bases remaining between them. The CDR3 runs 13 residues. The DNA for the CDR3 is TGTGCCAGCAGCAAGCAAACAAACACTGAAGCTTTCTTT. Translating gives CASSKQTNTEAFF.

This clone has only a few counts. The chain couples TRBV7-2 to TRBJ1-2; unclear D gene. CDR1 SGHTA and CDR2 FQGNSA come from the germline V gene. The CDR3 covers 12 residues. Trimming took off 1 base at V and 8 bases at J, with 8 bases between the two ends. Written as DNA, the CDR3 is TGTGCCAGCAGCTTAGTTGGTATGGGCTACACCTTC. This translates into CASSLVGMGYTF.

The chain uses TRBV18 and TRBJ2-1; the match to TRBD1 covers 7 bases. CDR1 is KGHSH and CDR2 is LQKENI in the germline V gene. J was trimmed by 5 bases and V by 3 bases; bases with no gene match: 7. CDR3 size: 15 residues. The CDR3 sequence is CASSPYRGKDNEQFF. Here the CDR3 DNA reads TGTGCCAGCTCACCTTACAGGGGTAAAGACAATGAGCAGTTCTTC.

This clone occurred a few times. The V and J genes are TRBV9 and TRBJ2-3; 10 positions match TRBD2. The CDR3 sequence is 18 residues long. V dropped 4 bases and J dropped 6; count of bases not matched to a gene: 17. Germline lookup yields CDR1 SGDLS and CDR2 YYNGEE. The CDR3 is CASSSIPRLAGLSDTQYF. Written as DNA, the CDR3 is TGTGCCAGCAGCTCCATCCCACGACTAGCGGGTCTCTCGGATACGCAGTATTTT.

This clone has a handful of counts. The chain joins TRBV7-3 to TRBJ2-3; 10 bases are a match to TRBD2. The CDR3 length is 15 residues. Losses at the gene ends were 2 bases for V and 5 bases for J; bases not matched to a gene: 4. CDR1 SGHTA and CDR2 FQGTGA come from the germline V gene. The CDR3 DNA reads TGTGCCAGCAGCTTACGGGCTAGCGGGAGAGATACGCAGTATTTT. This sequence encodes CASSLRASGRDTQYF.

This chain links TRBV27 with TRBJ2-1; weak D call: TRBD2 (6 bases). The germline V gene encodes CDR1 MNHEY and CDR2 SMNVEV (reference sequence). This CDR3 spans 13 amino acids. With 7 bases removed from V and 7 bases from J, the gap between germline ends came to 14 bases. CDR3 DNA: TGTGCCAGCACCCCAATTCGGGGGAATGAGCAGTTCTTC. Protein: CASTPIRGNEQFF.

For the CDR3, the DNA is TGTGCCAGCAGCGTACAGGGAGGCGACTATGGCTACACCTTC. Translation gives CASSVQGGDYGYTF. The chain recombines TRBV9 with TRBJ1-2, with a tentative D call TRBD1 (5 bases). This CDR3 has 14 residues. The germline V gene has CDR1 SGDLS and CDR2 YYNGEE. V lost 1 base, J lost 3 bases, and 10 bases lay in between.

The CDR3 region has the DNA TGTGCCAGCAGGTTTCAGGAGCCCTATGGCTACACCTTC. Its translation is CASRFQEPYGYTF. The V and J genes are TRBV6-5 and TRBJ1-2; D uncertain. Germline loops: CDR1 MNHEY, CDR2 SVGAGI. CDR3 size: 13 residues. V was pared by 6 bases and J by 4 bases, with 12 bases between.

The table lists this clone with a few counts. The chain couples TRBV6-5 to TRBJ2-7; the match to TRBD2 covers 12 bases. The CDR3 is made up of 16 amino acids. V lost 0 bases, J lost 3 bases, and 3 bases stayed unmatched. The V gene's germline CDR1 is MNHEY and CDR2 SVGAGI. CDR3 sequence: CASSYSGTSGYYEQYF. Written as DNA, the CDR3 is TGTGCCAGCAGTTACTCCGGGACTAGCGGGTACTACGAGCAGTACTTC.

V and J are TRBV19 and TRBJ2-3; D possibly corresponds to TRBD2 (5 bases). Germline CDR1 is LNHDA and CDR2 is SQIVND (reference sequence). This CDR3 is 13 amino acids long. Trimming pared 4 bases from V and 8 bases from J, leaving 13 bases between. This chain's CDR3 is CASSTRLGGTQYF. Written as DNA, the CDR3 is TGTGCCAGTAGTACAAGGCTCGGAGGTACGCAGTATTTT.

In this sample, this clone turned up a few times. This chain links TRBV7-2 with TRBJ2-5; the D is unclear. Trimming left V 7 bases short and J 4 bases short, with 16 bases between. Germline lookup yields CDR1 SGHTA and CDR2 FQGNSA. The CDR3 has 14 amino acids. The CDR3 reads CASTNVLVLETQYF. The DNA of the CDR3 is TGTGCCAGCACCAACGTCCTAGTCTTAGAGACCCAGTACTTC.

The chain links TRBV9 to TRBJ2-2; 11 bases align to TRBD2. CDR1 is SGDLS, CDR2 YYNGEE, per germline. Trimming removed 0 bases from V and 8 bases from J; junction bases left unmatched: 6. CDR3 length: 16 amino acids. CDR3 sequence reads: CASSVGLAGSSGELFF. CDR3 in DNA: TGTGCCAGCAGCGTAGGACTAGCGGGATCGTCAGGGGAGCTGTTTTTT.

In its sample, this clone was seen a few times. V and J are TRBV7-2 and TRBJ2-1; 7 positions match TRBD1. Germline values: CDR1 SGHTA, CDR2 FQGNSA. The CDR3 consists of 14 residues. Trimming took 4 bases from V and 7 from J; bases not matched to a gene: 7. The CDR3 loop is CASSWGQTRNEQFF. The CDR3 bases are TGTGCCAGCAGCTGGGGACAGACGAGGAATGAGCAGTTCTTC.